In its sample, the clone carrying this TCR beta chain was seen many times. The target antigen is unknown. Authors' data handling: CDR3 differences across clinicopathological groups were used to build a distant-metastasis classifier for papillary thyroid cancer. TCRdb re-analyzed the PCR reads using MiXCR. TCRdb's processing, not the study's, gives the V and J calls here. The sample holds some 26,000 clones; roughly a quarter are singletons and the top ten take 15% to 20%. These data are taken from a study of metastatic and nonmetastatic thyroid tumors. As for the study in general: Across peripheral blood and tumor or nodule tissue samples taken from malignant and benign thyroid patients, the repertoires were compared with one another. General observations from the study: Significantly greater TCR beta diversity was reportedly found in malignant thyroid tumors than in benign nodules (in blood and tumor).

No patient received treatment before thyroid surgery. The CDR3 has 15 amino acids. The ends were cut back, 1 base at V and 2 bases at J, with 12 bases in the middle. CDR1 and CDR2 from the germline V gene are SGHTS and YDEGEE. Sequenced: blood. The chain is built from TRBV5-8 and TRBJ1-1; tentative D call: TRBD1 (6 bases). The sequence derives from a male donor with papillary thyroid cancer or a benign thyroid nodule (not recorded which). Some clones in this sample may be carry-over from other donors' samples. CDR3 sequence reads: CASSLSGGLNTEAFF. The CDR3 nucleotides read TGTGCCAGCAGCTTGTCTGGGGGCCTCAACACTGAAGCTTTCTTT.